This T cell receptor beta chain is drawn from a study of T cell changes during pregnancy in multiple sclerosis. Method: immunoSEQ multiplex PCR; TCRdb's copy keeps in-frame clones and lacks some. The data contain some 96,000 clones, over 80% of them singletons. The CDR3 is made up of 16 amino acids. The germline V and J ends were trimmed by 1 base and 8 bases, with 20 bases remaining between them. The germline V gene has CDR1 SGHDT and CDR2 YYEEEE. The sample here was peripheral blood, taken after pregnancy. The clonotype comes from a female donor with multiple sclerosis, enrolled in a pregnancy study. V usage is TRBV5-6 and J usage is TRBJ2-3; D unresolved. This CDR3 is CASSLPILTSTGTQYF. CDR3 DNA: TGTGCCAGCAGCTTGCCTATCCTGACCTCCACGGGTACGCAGTATTTT.